The sequence of this TCR beta chain was determined in a study of early stage breast cancer tumors. Each sample had two DNA replicates, 0.5 ug blood or approximately 1.5 ug tissue. Clones were sequenced by immunoSEQ multiplex PCR, and TCRdb holds only the in-frame ones, with some missing. The sample holds around 41,000 clones; about 73% are singletons and the top ten take roughly 7.2%. This clone was seen a handful of times. Per germline, CDR1 MNHEY and CDR2 SMNVEV (reference sequence). The CDR3 contains 14 residues. V lost 6 bases to trimming and J lost 8 bases; unmatched junction nucleotides: 6. The sample was blood. This clonotype was sampled from a person aged 50-59 years with breast cancer. The V call is TRBV27, the J call TRBJ1-6, with 8 bases matching TRBD1. In nucleotides, the CDR3 is TGTGCCAGCAGACGACAGGGGACGCATTCACCCCTCCACTTT. Translation gives CASRRQGTHSPLHF.